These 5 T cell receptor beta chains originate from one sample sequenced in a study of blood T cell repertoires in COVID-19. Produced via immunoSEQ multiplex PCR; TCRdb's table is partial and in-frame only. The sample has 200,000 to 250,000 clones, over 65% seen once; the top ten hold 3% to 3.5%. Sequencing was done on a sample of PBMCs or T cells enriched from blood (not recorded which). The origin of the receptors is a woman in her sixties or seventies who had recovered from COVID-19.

DNA for the CDR3: TGTGCCAGTAGTGAAGCCCGGGGTCTCTCTGGAAACACCATATATTTT. It translates to CASSEARGLSGNTIYF. The V gene is TRBV19, the J gene TRBJ1-3, with D hard to call. V lost 5 bases, J lost 0 bases, and 14 bases lay in between. Germline assignment: CDR1 LNHDA and CDR2 SQIVND (reference sequence). The CDR3 spans 16 residues. The full variable domain, in which reference TRBV19 and TRBJ1-3 provide the parts outside the CDR3, is DGGITQSPKYLFRKEGQNVTLSCEQNLNHDAMYWYRQDPGQGLRLIYYSQIVNDFQKGDIAEGYSVSREKKESFPLTVTSAQKNPTAFYLCASSEARGLSGNTIYFGEGSWLTVV.

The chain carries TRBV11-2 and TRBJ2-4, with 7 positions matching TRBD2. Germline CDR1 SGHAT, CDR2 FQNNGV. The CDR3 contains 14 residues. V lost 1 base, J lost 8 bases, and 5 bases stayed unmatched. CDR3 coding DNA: TGTGCCAGCAGCTTAGCGGACCGGGGGGACATTCAGTACTTC. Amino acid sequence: CASSLADRGDIQYF.

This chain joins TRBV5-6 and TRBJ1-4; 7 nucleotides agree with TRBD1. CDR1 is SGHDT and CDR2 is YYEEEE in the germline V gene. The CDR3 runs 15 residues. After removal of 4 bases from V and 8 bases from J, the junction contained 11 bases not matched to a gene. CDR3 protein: CASSPYDRVGEKLFF. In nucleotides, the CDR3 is TGTGCCAGCAGCCCCTACGACAGGGTCGGGGAAAAACTGTTTTTT.

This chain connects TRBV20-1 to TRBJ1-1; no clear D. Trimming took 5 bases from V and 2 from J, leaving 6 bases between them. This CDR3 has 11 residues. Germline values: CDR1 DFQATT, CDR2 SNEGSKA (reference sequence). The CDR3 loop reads CSADINTEAFF. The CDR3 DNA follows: TGCAGTGCTGACATTAACACTGAAGCTTTCTTT.

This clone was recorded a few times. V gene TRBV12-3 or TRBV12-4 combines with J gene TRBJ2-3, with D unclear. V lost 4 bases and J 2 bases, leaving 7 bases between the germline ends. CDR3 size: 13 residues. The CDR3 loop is CASSSYLTDTQYF. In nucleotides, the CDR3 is TGTGCCAGCAGTTCGTATCTCACAGATACGCAGTATTTT.